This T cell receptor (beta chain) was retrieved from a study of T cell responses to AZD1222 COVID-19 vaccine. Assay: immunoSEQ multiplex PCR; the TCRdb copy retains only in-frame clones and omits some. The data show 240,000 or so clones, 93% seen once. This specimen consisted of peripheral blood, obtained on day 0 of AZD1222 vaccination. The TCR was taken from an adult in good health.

CDR3 residues: CASSHYIGDGYTF. Written as DNA, the CDR3 is TGTGCCAGCAGCCACTACATAGGGGATGGCTACACCTTC. The genes are TRBV28 and TRBJ1-2; the D gene is possibly TRBD1 (5 bases). V gave up 6 bases and J gave up 6 bases, with 14 bases separating them. The CDR3 covers 13 residues. The germline V gene has CDR1 MDHEN and CDR2 SYDVKM.